Each of the 24 T cell receptor beta chains below was sequenced from the same sample in a study of lymphopenia after photon versus proton radiotherapy (dated by TCRdb to the late 2010s). Library preparation employed the immunoSEQ multiplex PCR assay. TCRdb retrieved this table from immuneACCESS and kept in-frame rearrangements only. Not all clones are present; in checked studies, unresolved V genes account for under half, and no reason is known for the remainder. The sample table shows around 70,000 clones, and 85% to 95% are seen once. The ten largest clones capture about 2.2% of the sample. The source material was peripheral blood, sampled from a patient treated with photon-based radiotherapy. These receptors all stem from a woman aged 40-49 years with cholangiocarcinoma.

The gene calls are TRBV28 and TRBJ2-1, with 7 bases identical to TRBD1. Germline CDR1 is MDHEN and CDR2 is SYDVKM. The CDR3 spans 14 residues. The V gene end was trimmed by 7 bases and the J gene end by 2 bases; junction bases not matched to a gene: 5. CDR3 in DNA: TGTGCCAGCACTACAGGGGTGGCCTACAATGAGCAGTTCTTC. As protein: CASTTGVAYNEQFF.

This chain uses TRBV2 with TRBJ1-1; 7 positions match TRBD1. This CDR3 contains 14 residues. Germline CDR1 and CDR2: SNHLY and FYNNEI. Trimming removed 2 bases from V and 5 bases from J; junction bases left unmatched: 5. The CDR3 sequence: CASSEQGTVTEAFF. The CDR3, as DNA: TGTGCCAGCAGTGAACAGGGGACAGTGACTGAAGCTTTCTTT.

The V and J genes are TRBV5-1 and TRBJ2-5; 12 nucleotides match TRBD2. The length of the CDR3 is 14 residues. V gave up 0 bases and J gave up 13 bases; unmatched junction bases: 7. The germline V gene has CDR1 SGHRS and CDR2 YFSETQ. The CDR3 DNA reads TGCGCCAGCAGCTTGGCCCCTAGCGGGGGGGAGGCGTACTTC. Its protein product is CASSLAPSGGEAYF.

This chain joins TRBV30 and TRBJ2-3; D not certain. The V gene lost 1 base and the J gene lost 3 bases, with 5 bases spanning the gap. The CDR3 is 12 residues long. In germline, CDR1 is GTSNPN, CDR2 SVGIG (reference sequence). CDR3: CAWSGRTDTQYF. The DNA of the CDR3 is TGTGCCTGGAGTGGTCGGACAGATACGCAGTATTTT.

This clone appeared a single time. The chain has TRBV5-8 and TRBJ2-1; 11 bases map to TRBD2. The CDR3 length is 18 residues. V lost 3 bases and J lost 8; bases outside the gene matches: 16. Germline values: CDR1 SGHTS, CDR2 YDEGEE. CDR3 sequence: CASSSPFKTSGAGDEQFF. CDR3 bases: TGTGCCAGCAGCTCTCCCTTTAAGACTAGCGGGGCGGGGGATGAGCAGTTCTTC.

The chain couples TRBV7-2 to TRBJ2-3; TRBD2 agrees at 7 bases. Germline V gene data show CDR1 as SGHTA and CDR2 as FQGNSA. The CDR3 covers 17 residues. The ends lost 1 base at V and 0 bases at J; junction bases unmatched: 7. The CDR3 is CASSLVPSGSSTDTQYF. The DNA for the CDR3 is TGTGCCAGCAGCTTAGTTCCTAGCGGCTCCAGCACAGATACGCAGTATTTT.

This rearrangement joins TRBV5-4 to TRBJ1-4, with D perhaps matching TRBD1 (6 bases). The CDR3 contains 15 residues. Trimming took off 4 bases at V and 8 bases at J, with 18 bases between the two ends. Germline values: CDR1 SGHNT, CDR2 YYREEE (reference sequence). In DNA form, the CDR3 reads TGTGCCAGCAGCCCCTCCTCCGGGACAAAGGAAAAACTGTTTTTT. Its translation: CASSPSSGTKEKLFF.

This chain connects TRBV18 to TRBJ2-1; 12 positions match TRBD2. Germline V gene data show CDR1 as KGHSH and CDR2 as LQKENI. This CDR3 region has 15 residues. V shed 7 bases, J shed 7 bases, and the junction held 8 bases outside the gene matches. The DNA of the CDR3 is TGTGCCAGCTTAAAACTAGCGGGAGGACAGAATGAGCAGTTCTTC. Amino acids: CASLKLAGGQNEQFF.

V and J are TRBV11-1 and TRBJ2-5; the match to TRBD2 covers 13 bases. Germline V gene sequence: CDR1 SGHAT, CDR2 FQDESV (reference sequence). Trimming removed 5 bases from V and 1 base from J; junction bases left unmatched: 7. CDR3 length: 17 residues. CDR3 residues: CASSPRGLAGSQETQYF. The CDR3 DNA follows: TGTGCCAGCAGCCCGCGGGGACTAGCGGGGAGCCAAGAGACCCAGTACTTC.

V is TRBV9 and J is TRBJ2-6; TRBD2 agrees at 11 bases. Germline CDR1 reads SGDLS; CDR2 reads YYNGEE. There are 17 residues in the CDR3. J lost 0 bases, V lost 5 bases, and 4 bases had no gene match. CDR3 region: CASSFGTSGSGANVLTF. Here the CDR3 DNA reads TGTGCCAGCAGTTTCGGGACTAGCGGCTCTGGGGCCAACGTCCTGACTTTC.

This rearrangement joins TRBV11-1 to TRBJ2-2; no clear D. The V and J ends lost 3 bases and 1 base respectively, with 3 bases between them. Germline V gene lookup returns CDR1 SGHAT and CDR2 FQDESV (reference sequence). The CDR3 is 13 residues long. The CDR3, as DNA: TGTGCCAGCAGCTTGGTGAACACCGGGGAGCTGTTTTTT. It encodes CASSLVNTGELFF.

Comment on this clone: Additional DNA sequences in this sample encode the identical CDR3. This chain joins TRBV7-2 and TRBJ2-7; unclear D gene. Trimming pared 5 bases from V and 0 bases from J, leaving 5 bases between. This CDR3 region has 12 residues. Germline CDR1 SGHTA, CDR2 FQGNSA. The CDR3 is CASSLSSYEQYF. The DNA for the CDR3 is TGTGCCAGCAGCCTCTCCTCCTACGAGCAGTACTTC. The variable domain in full, completed from reference TRBV7-2 and TRBJ2-7, reads GAGVSQSPSNKVTEKGKDVELRCDPISGHTALYWYRQSLGQGLEFLIYFQGNSAPDKSGLPSDRFSAERTGGSVSTLTIQRTQQEDSAVYLCASSLSSYEQYFGPGTRLTVT.

The chain links TRBV5-1 to TRBJ2-7; D perhaps matches TRBD2 (5 bases). Trimming took off 2 bases at V and 6 bases at J, with 15 bases between the two ends. Germline CDR1 SGHRS, CDR2 YFSETQ. The CDR3 extends over 14 amino acids. The CDR3 bases are TGCGCCAGCAGCTTAAGGGATGAAAGCGGCGAGCAGTACTTC. This encodes CASSLRDESGEQYF. Full variable domain (rest looked up from reference TRBV5-1 and TRBJ2-7): KAGVTQTPRYLIKTRGQQVTLSCSPISGHRSVSWYQQTPGQGLQFLFEYFSETQRNKGNFPGRFSGRQFSNSRSEMNVSTLELGDSALYLCASSLRDESGEQYFGPGTRLTVT.

The chain employs TRBV20-1 and TRBJ2-7; D gene unclear. The germline CDR1 and CDR2 sequences are DFQATT and SNEGSKA (reference sequence). Deletions cut 2 bases from V and 4 bases from J, with 6 bases between. This CDR3 comprises 11 residues. CDR3 sequence reads: CSARKEYEQYF. For the CDR3, the DNA is TGCAGTGCTAGAAAAGAGTACGAGCAGTACTTC.

The J gene is TRBJ2-3, the V gene TRBV5-4, with TRBD2 identical over 15 bases. V was pared by 4 bases and J by 0 bases, with 6 bases of the junction left unmatched. This CDR3 is built from 18 residues. Germline CDR1 and CDR2: SGHNT and YYREEE (reference sequence). The CDR3 sequence: CASSGGTSGGSSTDTQYF. Written as DNA, the CDR3 is TGTGCCAGCAGCGGAGGGACTAGCGGGGGGTCTAGCACAGATACGCAGTATTTT.

The chain is built from TRBV5-1 and TRBJ2-3; 12 nucleotides line up with TRBD2. From germline, CDR1 is SGHRS and CDR2 YFSETQ. J was trimmed by 3 bases and V by 3 bases; bases with no gene match: 5. This CDR3 comprises 16 residues. The CDR3 bases are TGCGCCAGCAGCTCGACTAGCGGGAGTGGGACAGATACGCAGTATTTT. Amino acids: CASSSTSGSGTDTQYF.

The rearrangement links TRBV9 to TRBJ2-1, with D tentatively TRBD1 (5 bases). CDR1 and CDR2 from the germline V gene are SGDLS and YYNGEE. The CDR3 has 15 residues. Trimming removed 0 bases from V and 1 base from J, with 8 bases in between. DNA for the CDR3: TGTGCCAGCAGCGTAGTTTCAGGGTCCTACAATGAGCAGTTCTTC. Protein product: CASSVVSGSYNEQFF.

The V gene is TRBV2, the J gene TRBJ2-1, with 11 bases matching TRBD2. The germline V gene has CDR1 SNHLY and CDR2 FYNNEI. Losses at the gene ends were 2 bases for V and 4 bases for J; bases not matched to a gene: 10. The CDR3 is 18 residues long. Here the CDR3 DNA reads TGTGCCAGCAGTGAAAAGAGGCTAGCGGGGGGTATTTACAATGAGCAGTTCTTC. Protein sequence: CASSEKRLAGGIYNEQFF.

J is TRBJ1-2 and V is TRBV30; D is undetermined. V was trimmed by 2 bases and J by 4 bases, leaving 17 bases between them. Germline V gives CDR1 GTSNPN, CDR2 SVGIG (reference sequence). The CDR3 length is 15 residues. The CDR3 DNA sequence: TGTGCCTGGAGTCCAGGAGGGTTTCTCGGCTATGGCTACACCTTC. Translated, it gives CAWSPGGFLGYGYTF.

This chain links TRBV18 with TRBJ2-3, with no clear D. V lost 4 bases and J lost 4, with 6 bases in between. CDR3 length equals 12 residues. CDR1 is KGHSH and CDR2 is LQKENI in the germline V gene. CDR3 in DNA: TGTGCCAGCTCACTCGGCCCAGATACGCAGTATTTT. It specifies CASSLGPDTQYF.

The rearrangement uses TRBV6-6 and TRBJ1-1; D remains ambiguous. Germline V gene sequence: CDR1 MNHNY, CDR2 SVGAGI (reference sequence). This CDR3 contains 15 residues. Trimming took 0 bases from V and 1 from J, leaving 9 bases between them. The CDR3 protein is CASSYSIGRNTEAFF. As DNA, the CDR3 is TGTGCCAGCAGTTACTCGATAGGTAGGAACACTGAAGCTTTCTTT.

CDR3 sequence (DNA): TGTGCCAGCAGTTTAATTGACTTTAGCAATCAGCCCCAGCATTTT. Encoded protein: CASSLIDFSNQPQHF. V and J are TRBV28 and TRBJ1-5; D is unclear. V dropped 2 bases and J dropped 0 bases, with 8 bases sitting between them. The length of the CDR3 is 15 residues. Germline V gene sequence: CDR1 MDHEN, CDR2 SYDVKM. Using reference TRBV28 and TRBJ1-5 for the parts outside the CDR3, the full variable domain is DVKVTQSSRYLVKRTGEKVFLECVQDMDHENMFWYRQDPGLGLRLIYFSYDVKMKEKGDIPEGYSVSREKKERFSLILESASTNQTSMYLCASSLIDFSNQPQHFGDGTRLSIL.

The CDR3 loop reads CASSPGTGAGGTEAFF. In nucleotides, the CDR3 is TGTGCCAGCAGCCCAGGGACAGGGGCCGGAGGCACTGAAGCTTTCTTT. The J gene is TRBJ1-1, the V gene TRBV5-4, with 10 nucleotides matching TRBD1. Trimming at V came to 4 bases and at J to 4 bases, leaving 10 bases not matched to a gene. Germline V gene data show CDR1 as SGHNT and CDR2 as YYREEE (reference sequence). CDR3 length: 16 residues.

The V call is TRBV10-3, the J call TRBJ2-1; tentatively, D is TRBD2 (6 bases). Germline V lookup: CDR1 ENHRY, CDR2 SYGVKD. V gave up 7 bases and J gave up 6 bases, with 13 bases separating them. The CDR3 is made up of 13 amino acids. The CDR3 sequence: CAITGQAGNEQFF. The DNA for the CDR3 is TGTGCCATCACTGGTCAAGCGGGCAATGAGCAGTTCTTC.